Presented here are 27 T cell receptor beta chains from one specimen sequenced in a study of immune evolution from preneoplasia to lung adenocarcinoma. Only in-frame clones appear in the TCRdb table, and some are missing; sequencing was by immunoSEQ multiplex PCR. The sample records thousands of clones, approximately 80% being singletons. The sequencing input was FFPE minimally invasive lung adenocarcinoma tissue. The receptors were gathered from a person between 60 and 69 years old with lung adenocarcinoma.

This clone has a handful of counts. The chain uses TRBV7-3 and TRBJ1-1; no definite D call. CDR3 length equals 13 residues. Trimming shortened V by 5 bases and J by 10 bases, and 17 bases separated the two germline ends. Germline-derived CDR1 and CDR2 are SGHTA and FQGTGA. The CDR3 protein is CASSTQEGALAFF. CDR3 DNA sequence: TGTGCCAGCAGCACTCAGGAGGGCGCTCTAGCTTTCTTT.

V usage is TRBV4-3 and J usage is TRBJ1-5; no clear D gene. V was pared by 0 bases and J by 10 bases, with 10 bases between. Germline CDR1 LGHNA, CDR2 YSLEER. The CDR3 contains 13 residues. CDR3 DNA sequence: TGCGCCAGCAGCCAAGAAGGAGGAACCCCCCAGCATTTT. It encodes CASSQEGGTPQHF.

The gene calls are TRBV28 and TRBJ1-4; TRBD1 aligns across 7 bases. CDR1 is MDHEN and CDR2 is SYDVKM in the germline V gene. Trimming removed 3 bases from V and 10 bases from J; junction bases left unmatched: 23. The CDR3 loop spans 19 amino acids. The CDR3, as DNA: TGTGCCAGCAGTTTTACGGGACCCCCTGGGACAGACTGGCGGGGAAAACTGTTTTTT. It specifies CASSFTGPPGTDWRGKLFF.

The genes are TRBV30 and TRBJ2-1; tentatively, D is TRBD1 or TRBD2 (5 bases each). Germline assignment: CDR1 GTSNPN and CDR2 SVGIG (reference sequence). V was clipped by 0 bases and J by 2 bases, with 11 bases between them. The CDR3 extends over 15 amino acids. CDR3 sequence (DNA): TGTGCCTGGAGTGTAGACGGGACCCCCTACAATGAGCAGTTCTTC. This encodes CAWSVDGTPYNEQFF.

The V and J genes are TRBV10-3 and TRBJ2-7, with unresolved D. Trimming stripped 7 bases from V and 4 bases from J, with 8 bases between. The CDR3 runs 11 residues. From germline, CDR1 is ENHRY and CDR2 SYGVKD. The DNA for the CDR3 is TGTGCCATCAAGGACCGGTACGAGCAGTACTTC. This sequence encodes CAIKDRYEQYF.

The V call is TRBV5-5, the J call TRBJ2-7; tentative D call: TRBD2 (6 bases). The CDR3 has 15 amino acids. CDR1 is SGHKS and CDR2 is YYEKEE in the germline V gene (reference sequence). V lost 4 bases, J lost 0 bases, and 14 bases lay in between. The CDR3 spells CASSHGTPSSYEQYF. DNA for the CDR3: TGTGCCAGCAGCCACGGGACTCCTAGCTCCTACGAGCAGTACTTC.

The chain combines TRBV6-6 with TRBJ2-3; TRBD1 or TRBD2 may be the D gene (5 bases each). Germline V lookup: CDR1 MNHNY, CDR2 SVGAGI (reference sequence). V lost 7 bases and J 0 bases, leaving 14 bases between the germline ends. The CDR3 is 15 residues long. CDR3 loop: CASNTGQTSTDTQYF. The CDR3 DNA follows: TGTGCCAGCAACACGGGGCAGACGAGCACAGATACGCAGTATTTT.

In its sample, this clone was seen a few times. The rearrangement joins TRBV7-3 to TRBJ2-1, with 14 bases identical to TRBD2. Trimming took 6 bases from V and 8 from J; bases not matched to a gene: 6. Germline CDR1 and CDR2: SGHTA and FQGTGA. CDR3 length: 15 amino acids. The CDR3 DNA sequence: TGTGCCAGCAGAGAGGGACTAGCGGGAGAGGATGAGCAGTTCTTC. It translates to CASREGLAGEDEQFF.

The rearrangement joins TRBV18 to TRBJ2-7; maybe TRBD1 (6 bases). Germline loops: CDR1 KGHSH, CDR2 LQKENI. Trimming cost V 6 bases and J 3 bases, with 12 bases left between them. This CDR3 is built from 13 residues. In nucleotides, the CDR3 is TGTGCCAGCTCTCCCGGACAGAACTACGAGCAGTACTTC. It yields the protein CASSPGQNYEQYF.

The chain links TRBV29-1 to TRBJ2-7, with unresolved D. The CDR3 spans 13 residues. Trimming cost V 1 base and J 2 bases, with 9 bases left between them. The germline V gene has CDR1 SQVTM and CDR2 ANQGSEA. DNA of the CDR3: TGCAGCGTTGAAGGCAACGGACCCTACGAGCAGTACTTC. This gives the protein CSVEGNGPYEQYF.

In this sample, this clone turned up a few times. The chain combines TRBV30 with TRBJ1-2, with 11 bases fitting TRBD1. There are 14 residues in the CDR3. The V and J ends lost 1 base and 8 bases, in that order; junction bases with no gene match: 6. From germline, CDR1 is GTSNPN and CDR2 SVGIG (reference sequence). The CDR3 region has the DNA TGTGCCTGGAGTGCCGGGACAGGGGGAAGAGGCTACACCTTC. This encodes CAWSAGTGGRGYTF. The whole variable domain, remainder taken from reference TRBV30 and TRBJ1-2, is SQTIHQWPATLVQPVGSPLSLECTVEGTSNPNLYWYRQAAGRGLQLLFYSVGIGQISSEVPQNLSASRPQDRQFILSSKKLLLSDSGFYLCAWSAGTGGRGYTFGSGTRLTVV.

The gene calls are TRBV30 and TRBJ2-4; D is ambiguous. With 2 bases removed from V and 1 base from J, the gap between germline ends came to 6 bases. From germline, CDR1 is GTSNPN and CDR2 SVGIG (reference sequence). The CDR3 contains 13 residues. CDR3 DNA sequence: TGTGCCTGGAGTAGGCAGGCCAAAAACATTCAGTACTTC. Its translation: CAWSRQAKNIQYF.

This chain joins TRBV2 and TRBJ1-5; no firm D call. V lost 4 bases to trimming and J lost 0 bases, with 7 bases between them. Germline V gene data show CDR1 as SNHLY and CDR2 as FYNNEI. CDR3 size: 14 residues. In nucleotides, the CDR3 is TGTGCCAGCAGTGTCGGGAGTAGCAATCAGCCCCAGCATTTT. It specifies CASSVGSSNQPQHF.

The chain recombines TRBV19 with TRBJ2-1, with TRBD2 identical over 9 bases. The CDR3 consists of 14 residues. The V gene end was trimmed by 4 bases and the J gene end by 6 bases; junction bases not matched to a gene: 4. CDR1 is LNHDA, CDR2 SQIVND, per germline (reference sequence). CDR3: CASSRGTSINEQFF. CDR3 bases: TGTGCCAGTAGTAGGGGGACTAGCATCAATGAGCAGTTCTTC.

The chain joins TRBV7-2 to TRBJ2-1; 10 bases agree with TRBD2. Trimming removed 1 base from V and 3 bases from J; junction bases left unmatched: 3. Germline loops: CDR1 SGHTA, CDR2 FQGNSA. The CDR3 has 16 amino acids. The CDR3 is CASSLVGTSDYNEQFF. CDR3 in DNA: TGTGCCAGCAGCTTAGTGGGGACTAGCGACTACAATGAGCAGTTCTTC.

This rearrangement joins TRBV5-4 to TRBJ2-5; no clear D. Germline values: CDR1 SGHNT, CDR2 YYREEE (reference sequence). V was pared by 2 bases and J by 4 bases, with 9 bases between. The CDR3 length is 13 residues. The CDR3 here is CASSLRERETQYF. In nucleotides, the CDR3 is TGTGCCAGCAGCTTACGTGAGCGAGAGACCCAGTACTTC.

This clone has more than one count but fewer than ten. The chain employs TRBV11-2 and TRBJ2-5; D remains ambiguous. Germline V gives CDR1 SGHAT, CDR2 FQNNGV. V was pared by 5 bases and J by 0 bases, with 13 bases between. The length of the CDR3 is 15 residues. In nucleotides, the CDR3 is TGTGCCAGCAGCCCATTCTGGCTAGACCAAGAGACCCAGTACTTC. Translating gives CASSPFWLDQETQYF.

V and J are TRBV5-1 and TRBJ1-4, with D maybe TRBD1 (5 bases). Germline-derived CDR1 and CDR2 are SGHRS and YFSETQ. V lost 5 bases, J lost 7 bases, and 12 bases lay in between. The CDR3 extends over 13 amino acids. In DNA, the CDR3 is TGCGCCAGCAGTCGAGACAGTAGTGAAAAACTGTTTTTT. It is translated as CASSRDSSEKLFF.

CDR3 coding DNA: TGTGCCAGCAGTGAACGTAGCTCTGGAAACACCATATATTTT. Residues: CASSERSSGNTIYF. V and J are TRBV6-1 and TRBJ1-3; D uncertain. The germline V and J ends were trimmed by 2 bases and 0 bases, with 5 bases remaining between them. The CDR3 is made up of 14 amino acids. Germline V gene lookup returns CDR1 MNHNS and CDR2 SASEGT.

This chain links TRBV7-9 with TRBJ1-2; D uncertain. The length of the CDR3 is 13 residues. Deletions cut 5 bases from V and 8 bases from J, with 15 bases between. Per the germline V gene, CDR1 is SEHNR and CDR2 is FQNEAQ (reference sequence). The CDR3 nucleotides are TGTGCCAGCAGCCCTGCGGGGTCATGGGGCTACACCTTC. It translates to CASSPAGSWGYTF.

The rearrangement links TRBV11-3 to TRBJ2-2; no clear D. The V end was cut by 5 bases, the J end by 4 bases, with 11 bases between. The CDR3 has 14 residues. Germline V gene sequence: CDR1 SGHNT, CDR2 YENEEA. CDR3 nucleotide sequence: TGTGCCAGCAGCCGATCCCGGAGCACCGGGGAGCTGTTTTTT. As protein: CASSRSRSTGELFF. The variable domain in full, with the rest retrieved from reference TRBV11-3 and TRBJ2-2, is EAGVVQSPRYKIIEKKQPVAFWCNPISGHNTLYWYLQNLGQGPELLIRYENEEAVDDSQLPKDRFSAERLKGVDSTLKIQPAELGDSAVYLCASSRSRSTGELFFGEGSRLTVL.

CDR3 bases: TGCGCCAGCAGCTTGGAGGCCTCCTACGAGCAGTACTTC. Encoded protein: CASSLEASYEQYF. The V and J genes are TRBV5-1 and TRBJ2-7; no clear D gene. The CDR3 contains 13 residues. Deletions cut 0 bases from V and 0 bases from J, with 4 bases between. Per the germline V gene, CDR1 is SGHRS and CDR2 is YFSETQ.

This chain links TRBV6-1 with TRBJ2-1; D might be TRBD1 (7 bases). The CDR3 runs 15 residues. Germline assignment: CDR1 MNHNS and CDR2 SASEGT. Trimming removed 6 bases at V and 0 bases at J, with 12 bases between. DNA of the CDR3: TGTGCCAGCAGGGCAGGGGGGCTCTCCTACAATGAGCAGTTCTTC. It yields the protein CASRAGGLSYNEQFF.

V is TRBV19 and J is TRBJ2-3; TRBD1 matches 10 bases. This CDR3 is 14 amino acids long. With V trimmed by 8 bases and J by 7 bases, 9 bases remained unmatched. The germline gives CDR1 LNHDA, CDR2 SQIVND (reference sequence). CDR3 sequence reads: CASASRDRGNTQYF. The CDR3 DNA sequence: TGTGCCAGTGCCTCCCGGGACAGGGGAAATACGCAGTATTTT.

This chain connects TRBV5-1 to TRBJ2-1; a possible D gene is TRBD1 (6 bases). V lost 3 bases and J lost 2, with 21 bases in between. This CDR3 has 18 residues. Per germline, CDR1 SGHRS and CDR2 YFSETQ. CDR3 amino acids: CASSSPLSRGSTYNEQFF. In nucleotides, the CDR3 is TGCGCCAGCAGCTCTCCGCTAAGTAGGGGGTCCACCTACAATGAGCAGTTCTTC.

The chain recombines TRBV15 with TRBJ1-1; unclear D gene. Germline CDR1 reads LNHNV; CDR2 reads YYDKDF (reference sequence). This CDR3 contains 14 residues. Trimming pared 8 bases from V and 4 bases from J, leaving 17 bases between. CDR3 DNA sequence: TGTGCCACCGCCGGGCAAAGGGCCACCACTGAAGCTTTCTTT. Translated: CATAGQRATTEAFF.

This chain uses TRBV7-9 with TRBJ2-7, with a tentative D call TRBD1 (5 bases). V lost 4 bases, J lost 2 bases, and 18 bases lay in between. The CDR3 is 16 residues long. Germline loops: CDR1 SEHNR, CDR2 FQNEAQ (reference sequence). CDR3 residues: CASSSLAGHSPYEQYF. The CDR3 bases are TGTGCCAGCAGCTCCTTGGCAGGGCATTCCCCCTACGAGCAGTACTTC.